Detailed here is one TCR beta chain. Its antigen target is currently unknown. The input lacks base qualities; no much larger clone sits a single base away. This entry belongs to a study of blood T cell repertoires in COVID-19 (dated by TCRdb to the early 2020s). About the full investigation: The collaborator samples originated in the United States, Italy and Spain and spanned the acute and convalescent phases of COVID-19. The material from the prospective study consisted of cDNA or gDNA derived from T cells, B-cell-depleted T cells, or PBMCs. Subjects who had been exposed to COVID-19, were actively infected with it, or had recovered from it provided the deeply sampled blood TCRbeta repertoires that made up the dataset. The repertoires were made available in a free public database intended to serve as a resource for research on the immune response to SARS-CoV-2. Samples were obtained from the ongoing ImmuneRACE study (first 160 participants) and from some 1,200 subjects provided by 6 global collaborators. Nearly every sample came with metadata listing a de-identified subject ID, COVID-19 status, age in years and sex. Where available, HLA class I and class II types were taken from metadata supplied by the sample provider and were not determined by assay-based typing. The paper as a whole reports these results and caveats: How much clinical and demographic metadata was included differed by source and by participant, and the metadata was provided uncurated.

TCRbeta CDR3 regions were amplified from genomic DNA by means of the immunoSEQ Assay, a bias-controlled multiplex PCR. The original methods were these. The number of nucleated cells in each sample was estimated from the amplification of reference gene primers within the assay. To quantify the absolute abundance of each unique TCRbeta CDR3 rearrangement, sequence reads were collapsed and filtered. For each sample, productive Simpson clonality was calculated by taking the square root of Simpson's diversity index across productive rearrangements. Drawn from immuneACCESS, this table holds only the in-frame rearrangements with V and J called that TCRdb kept. Clones are partly lost; checked studies trace under half to an unresolved V gene and leave the rest unexplained. Clonal size and the V and J genes are those of that table, whereas D and trimming came from the DNA. This sample lists approximately 91,000 clones; 80% were detected once. The top ten constitute about 20% of the sample.

Whole blood was collected in K2EDTA tubes by collaborating institutions according to the institutions' own protocols. For TCRbeta analysis, collaborator samples were shipped as frozen whole blood, as isolated PBMCs, or as DNA extracted from either sample type. The CDR3 sequence holds 15 residues, the cysteine and phenylalanine included. Only the CDR3 portion is preserved as DNA: 45 bases, with reading frame beginning at the first base. As encoded in the germline V gene, CDR1 is SGHRS while CDR2 is YFSETQ. V is clipped by 2 bases and J by 0 bases, and the sequence between their germline boundaries is 8 bases long.

Sequenced sample: peripheral blood. The rearranged segments are TRBV5-1 and TRBJ1-4; no confident D gene assignment can be made. The source is a human donor in a cohort sampled during active COVID-19. The CDR3 is CASSLNSATNEKLFF. The bases are TGCGCCAGCAGCTTAAACAGTGCAACTAATGAAAAACTGTTTTTT.